These T cell receptor beta chains were read from a single sample in a study of graft-versus-host responses after intestinal transplantation. Produced via immunoSEQ multiplex PCR; TCRdb's table is partial and in-frame only. The repertoire consists of tens of thousands of clones, with just under 95% occurring once and the leading ten covering around 7.1%. The input for sequencing was bone marrow, taken 700 to 850 days after intestinal transplantation. Receptor source: a human patient who received an intestinal transplant, so some T cells may come from the graft donor. Both conserved end residues are part of each CDR3. Fields, in order: clone size, V gene, D gene, J gene, CDR3 protein, CDR3 DNA. D genes are given only for firm matches. A clone size is listed for some rows: how often the clone was seen (once, few, many), or a class if it is expanded.

clone_size: -; v_call: TRBV18; d_call: TRBD1; j_call: TRBJ1-2; cdr3_aa: CASSTGQGFSGYTF; cdr3_nt: TGTGCCAGCTCGACGGGACAGGGATTCAGTGGCTACACCTTC
clone_size: -; v_call: TRBV5-4; d_call: -; j_call: TRBJ1-6; cdr3_aa: CASSPRPQGRGSPLHF; cdr3_nt: TGTGCCAGCAGTCCGAGGCCCCAGGGTCGGGGTTCACCCCTCCACTTT
clone_size: -; v_call: TRBV14; d_call: -; j_call: TRBJ2-1; cdr3_aa: CASSRFPGPSSYNEQFF; cdr3_nt: TGTGCCAGCAGTCGTTTTCCGGGACCCAGCTCCTACAATGAGCAGTTCTTC
clone_size: -; v_call: TRBV5-1; d_call: -; j_call: TRBJ2-3; cdr3_aa: CASSRERINTDTQYF; cdr3_nt: TGCGCCAGCAGTAGGGAGCGAATAAACACAGATACGCAGTATTTT
clone_size: -; v_call: TRBV30; d_call: -; j_call: TRBJ2-5; cdr3_aa: CAWSAGVGSMETQYF; cdr3_nt: TGTGCCTGGAGTGCCGGGGTAGGCTCTATGGAGACCCAGTACTTC
clone_size: -; v_call: TRBV6-5; d_call: -; j_call: TRBJ2-1; cdr3_aa: CASSLVSGQYNEQFF; cdr3_nt: TGTGCCAGCAGTCTCGTCTCGGGACAATACAATGAGCAGTTCTTC
clone_size: -; v_call: TRBV11-2; d_call: -; j_call: TRBJ1-3; cdr3_aa: CASSLIPPGLGNTIYF; cdr3_nt: TGTGCCAGCAGCTTAATCCCCCCAGGGTTAGGAAACACCATATATTTT
clone_size: -; v_call: TRBV5-1; d_call: TRBD1; j_call: TRBJ1-1; cdr3_aa: CASSLQGAGREAFF; cdr3_nt: TGCGCCAGCAGCTTGCAGGGGGCCGGCCGGGAAGCTTTCTTT
clone_size: -; v_call: TRBV10-2; d_call: TRBD2; j_call: TRBJ2-5; cdr3_aa: CASSEVAGVGETQYF; cdr3_nt: TGCGCCAGCAGTGAGGTAGCGGGGGTCGGAGAGACCCAGTACTTC
clone_size: -; v_call: TRBV28; d_call: -; j_call: TRBJ2-1; cdr3_aa: CASSWGDEQFF; cdr3_nt: TGTGCCAGCAGTTGGGGAGATGAGCAGTTCTTC
clone_size: few; v_call: TRBV19; d_call: -; j_call: TRBJ1-5; cdr3_aa: CASSSVRQGHQPQHF; cdr3_nt: TGTGCCAGTAGTAGCGTTAGGCAGGGGCACCAGCCCCAGCATTTT
clone_size: -; v_call: TRBV7-7; d_call: TRBD2; j_call: TRBJ2-1; cdr3_aa: CASSPGTSGRDYNEQFF; cdr3_nt: TGTGCCAGCAGCCCCGGGACTAGCGGGAGGGATTACAATGAGCAGTTCTTC
clone_size: few; v_call: TRBV5-1; d_call: -; j_call: TRBJ1-3; cdr3_aa: CASSLEEGNTIYF; cdr3_nt: TGCGCCAGCAGCTTGGAAGAGGGAAACACCATATATTTT
clone_size: -; v_call: TRBV30; d_call: TRBD2; j_call: TRBJ2-7; cdr3_aa: CAWSDKSGLAIYEQYF; cdr3_nt: TGTGCCTGGAGTGATAAGTCAGGACTAGCAATCTACGAGCAGTACTTC
clone_size: -; v_call: TRBV19; d_call: -; j_call: TRBJ2-3; cdr3_aa: CASSIVFGLTDTQYF; cdr3_nt: TGTGCCAGTAGTATAGTTTTCGGGTTAACAGATACGCAGTATTTT
clone_size: -; v_call: TRBV25-1; d_call: -; j_call: TRBJ1-4; cdr3_aa: CASSSNEKLFF; cdr3_nt: TGTGCCAGCAGTTCCAATGAAAAACTGTTTTTT
clone_size: -; v_call: TRBV11-1; d_call: -; j_call: TRBJ1-2; cdr3_aa: CASSSWTAQDGYTF; cdr3_nt: TGTGCCAGCAGCTCTTGGACAGCTCAAGATGGCTACACCTTC
clone_size: -; v_call: TRBV11-2; d_call: -; j_call: TRBJ2-3; cdr3_aa: CASSLEISSPTDTQYF; cdr3_nt: TGTGCCAGCAGCTTAGAAATCTCCAGTCCCACAGATACGCAGTATTTT
clone_size: -; v_call: TRBV13; d_call: TRBD2; j_call: TRBJ2-1; cdr3_aa: CASNEGVAGEGEQFF; cdr3_nt: TGTGCCAGCAACGAGGGGGTAGCGGGAGAGGGTGAGCAGTTCTTC
clone_size: -; v_call: TRBV19; d_call: -; j_call: TRBJ1-1; cdr3_aa: CASSAFTRNTEAFF; cdr3_nt: TGTGCCAGTAGTGCGTTTACGAGGAACACTGAAGCTTTCTTT
clone_size: -; v_call: TRBV10-3; d_call: -; j_call: TRBJ2-5; cdr3_aa: CAISESGGADAQETQYF; cdr3_nt: TGTGCCATCAGTGAGTCGGGCGGGGCCGATGCTCAAGAGACCCAGTACTTC
clone_size: -; v_call: TRBV7-3; d_call: TRBD2; j_call: TRBJ2-2; cdr3_aa: CASGAGSTGELFF; cdr3_nt: TGTGCCAGCGGAGCGGGGTCCACCGGGGAGCTGTTTTTT
clone_size: -; v_call: TRBV9; d_call: -; j_call: TRBJ1-2; cdr3_aa: CASSGETGPGYTF; cdr3_nt: TGTGCCAGCAGCGGGGAAACAGGCCCTGGCTACACCTTC
clone_size: once; v_call: TRBV2; d_call: -; j_call: TRBJ2-5; cdr3_aa: CASSVGGVKTQYF; cdr3_nt: TGTGCCAGCAGTGTAGGGGGGGTGAAGACCCAGTACTTC
clone_size: -; v_call: TRBV9; d_call: TRBD1; j_call: TRBJ2-7; cdr3_aa: CASSIPRGPASYEQYF; cdr3_nt: TGTGCCAGCAGCATTCCGAGGGGGCCCGCCTCCTACGAGCAGTACTTC
clone_size: -; v_call: TRBV7-2; d_call: TRBD1; j_call: TRBJ1-1; cdr3_aa: CASSYRGDTEAFF; cdr3_nt: TGTGCCAGCAGCTACAGGGGTGACACTGAAGCTTTCTTT
clone_size: once; v_call: TRBV9; d_call: TRBD1; j_call: TRBJ1-4; cdr3_aa: CASSPRTGEKLFF; cdr3_nt: TGTGCCAGCAGCCCGCGGACAGGGGAAAAACTGTTTTTT
clone_size: once; v_call: TRBV13; d_call: -; j_call: TRBJ1-2; cdr3_aa: CASSPWAQQSQATDYGYTF; cdr3_nt: TGTGCCAGCAGCCCGTGGGCCCAGCAATCCCAGGCCACCGATTATGGCTACACCTTC
clone_size: -; v_call: TRBV2; d_call: -; j_call: TRBJ1-5; cdr3_aa: CASSEAKRSLGPQHF; cdr3_nt: TGTGCCAGCAGTGAAGCGAAAAGGTCTCTCGGGCCCCAGCATTTT
clone_size: -; v_call: TRBV27; d_call: TRBD2; j_call: TRBJ2-2; cdr3_aa: CATGKREVPGELFF; cdr3_nt: TGTGCCACGGGGAAGCGGGAGGTCCCCGGGGAGCTGTTTTTT
clone_size: -; v_call: TRBV4-1; d_call: -; j_call: TRBJ2-2; cdr3_aa: CASSSSRWGSITGELFF; cdr3_nt: TGCGCCAGCAGCTCTAGTCGGTGGGGATCAATCACCGGGGAGCTGTTTTTT
clone_size: -; v_call: TRBV5-4; d_call: -; j_call: TRBJ2-7; cdr3_aa: CASSLEAGDSYEQYF; cdr3_nt: TGTGCCAGCAGCTTGGAAGCAGGGGATTCCTACGAGCAGTACTTC
clone_size: -; v_call: TRBV4-2; d_call: TRBD1; j_call: TRBJ2-7; cdr3_aa: CASSPRDRGREQYF; cdr3_nt: TGTGCCAGCAGCCCCCGGGACAGGGGGCGCGAGCAGTACTTC
clone_size: -; v_call: TRBV4-1; d_call: TRBD1; j_call: TRBJ1-4; cdr3_aa: CASSQDPSGTGDEKLFF; cdr3_nt: TGCGCCAGCAGCCAGGACCCCTCCGGGACAGGGGACGAAAAACTGTTTTTT
clone_size: once; v_call: TRBV19; d_call: -; j_call: TRBJ1-6; cdr3_aa: CASSIDPYRVDNSPLHF; cdr3_nt: TGTGCCAGTAGTATAGACCCCTACAGGGTGGATAATTCACCCCTCCACTTT
clone_size: -; v_call: TRBV6-6; d_call: -; j_call: TRBJ1-1; cdr3_aa: CASSYSQGTGSTEAFF; cdr3_nt: TGTGCCAGCAGTTACTCTCAGGGAACTGGGAGCACTGAAGCTTTCTTT
clone_size: -; v_call: TRBV11-3; d_call: TRBD2; j_call: TRBJ2-7; cdr3_aa: CASSSGGRDEQYF; cdr3_nt: TGTGCCAGCAGCTCGGGAGGGCGGGACGAGCAGTACTTC
clone_size: -; v_call: TRBV6-1; d_call: -; j_call: TRBJ2-5; cdr3_aa: CACHGGGETQYF; cdr3_nt: TGTGCCTGCCATGGGGGAGGAGAGACCCAGTACTTC
clone_size: -; v_call: TRBV2; d_call: -; j_call: TRBJ1-5; cdr3_aa: CASSPSVPGQPQHF; cdr3_nt: TGTGCCAGCAGCCCTAGTGTTCCCGGTCAGCCCCAGCATTTT
clone_size: -; v_call: TRBV11-2; d_call: -; j_call: TRBJ2-7; cdr3_aa: CASSHLGVEGYEQYF; cdr3_nt: TGTGCCAGCAGCCATTTAGGTGTCGAGGGCTACGAGCAGTACTTC
clone_size: once; v_call: TRBV27; d_call: -; j_call: TRBJ2-7; cdr3_aa: CASSPGSQVGQYF; cdr3_nt: TGTGCCAGCAGTCCCGGGTCCCAAGTCGGGCAGTACTTC
clone_size: -; v_call: TRBV11-2; d_call: -; j_call: TRBJ2-1; cdr3_aa: CASSLVPGDDEQFF; cdr3_nt: TGTGCCAGCAGCTTAGTTCCAGGGGACGATGAGCAGTTCTTC
clone_size: -; v_call: TRBV7-2; d_call: -; j_call: TRBJ2-5; cdr3_aa: CASSLQGEQYF; cdr3_nt: TGTGCCAGCAGCCTCCAGGGAGAGCAGTACTTC
clone_size: -; v_call: TRBV7-3; d_call: -; j_call: TRBJ2-5; cdr3_aa: CASSIRGLGETQYF; cdr3_nt: TGTGCCAGCAGCATTCGGGGGCTGGGCGAGACCCAGTACTTC
clone_size: -; v_call: TRBV10-3; d_call: -; j_call: TRBJ2-5; cdr3_aa: CAISGTGGGGETQYF; cdr3_nt: TGTGCCATCAGCGGAACAGGGGGGGGCGGGGAGACCCAGTACTTC
clone_size: once; v_call: TRBV7-3; d_call: -; j_call: TRBJ2-7; cdr3_aa: CASSLQGRRDEQYF; cdr3_nt: TGTGCCAGCAGCTTACAGGGCCGGCGGGACGAGCAGTACTTC
clone_size: -; v_call: TRBV20-1; d_call: TRBD1; j_call: TRBJ2-1; cdr3_aa: CSGGTGNEQFF; cdr3_nt: TGCAGTGGAGGGACAGGGAATGAGCAGTTCTTC
clone_size: few; v_call: TRBV29-1; d_call: -; j_call: TRBJ1-5; cdr3_aa: CSVRGINQPQHF; cdr3_nt: TGCAGCGTACGGGGTATCAATCAGCCCCAGCATTTT
clone_size: -; v_call: TRBV10-3; d_call: -; j_call: TRBJ1-2; cdr3_aa: CAIRQELGTGYTF; cdr3_nt: TGTGCCATCAGACAGGAGCTAGGGACGGGGTACACCTTC
clone_size: -; v_call: TRBV18; d_call: -; j_call: TRBJ1-1; cdr3_aa: CASSPPSRMNTEAFF; cdr3_nt: TGTGCCAGCTCACCACCTTCCAGAATGAACACTGAAGCTTTCTTT
clone_size: -; v_call: TRBV23-1; d_call: -; j_call: TRBJ2-7; cdr3_aa: CASSHLETDKPYEQYF; cdr3_nt: TGCGCCAGCAGTCATCTCGAAACGGACAAACCCTACGAGCAGTACTTC
clone_size: -; v_call: TRBV6-6; d_call: -; j_call: TRBJ2-5; cdr3_aa: CASSALPLETQYF; cdr3_nt: TGTGCCAGCAGTGCGCTACCACTGGAGACCCAGTACTTC
clone_size: -; v_call: TRBV7-9; d_call: TRBD1; j_call: TRBJ1-1; cdr3_aa: CASSSTDRDTEAFF; cdr3_nt: TGTGCCAGCAGCTCAACAGACAGGGACACTGAAGCTTTCTTT
clone_size: -; v_call: TRBV15; d_call: -; j_call: TRBJ2-6; cdr3_aa: CATTASGANVLTF; cdr3_nt: TGTGCCACCACTGCCTCTGGGGCCAACGTCCTGACTTTC
clone_size: -; v_call: TRBV7-2; d_call: TRBD1; j_call: TRBJ2-7; cdr3_aa: CASSLGQGAYEQYF; cdr3_nt: TGTGCCAGCAGCCTAGGACAGGGAGCCTACGAGCAGTACTTC
clone_size: -; v_call: TRBV29-1; d_call: TRBD1; j_call: TRBJ2-5; cdr3_aa: CSSPGDRRSSPETQYF; cdr3_nt: TGCAGCTCCCCCGGGGACAGGAGGAGTTCTCCAGAGACCCAGTACTTC
clone_size: -; v_call: TRBV2; d_call: TRBD2; j_call: TRBJ2-1; cdr3_aa: CASSALAGSLNEQFF; cdr3_nt: TGTGCCAGCAGTGCTTTAGCGGGAAGTCTTAATGAGCAGTTCTTC
clone_size: -; v_call: TRBV7-3; d_call: TRBD2; j_call: TRBJ2-5; cdr3_aa: CASSLNGLGETQYF; cdr3_nt: TGTGCCAGCAGCTTAAACGGACTAGGAGAGACCCAGTACTTC
clone_size: -; v_call: TRBV11-1; d_call: -; j_call: TRBJ1-2; cdr3_aa: CASSPPARNYGYTF; cdr3_nt: TGTGCCAGCAGCCCACCCGCCAGAAACTATGGCTACACCTTC